This passage covers 8 T cell receptor beta chains from one sample sequenced in a study of blood T cells in healthy people across ages. Combining a sample-barcoded 5' primer with a J-beta primer mix, a second PCR ran for about 7 to 11 cycles. TCRdb itself ran the 5' RACE reads through MiXCR, one entry per CDR3 protein. Of just under 750,000 distinct CDR3 sequences detected, about a fifth appear once; the ten largest clones hold around 22%. Sequenced: blood. The receptors here all came from a man in his sixties or seventies in good health.

This clonotype was counted between two and nine times. The rearrangement joins TRBV3-1 to TRBJ2-5; D is unclear. The DNA end lines up better with TRBJ2-7; the J call may be wrong. Germline CDR1 LGHDT, CDR2 YNNKEL (reference sequence). The CDR3 consists of 14 residues. CDR3 sequence: CASSLGLPPAEQYF. Written as DNA, the CDR3 is TGTGCCAGCAGCCTTGGTTTACCGCCCGCCGAGCAGTACTTC.

This clonotype turned up a few times. This chain links TRBV7-9 with TRBJ1-1; no clear D gene. V was clipped by 0 bases and J by 7 bases, with 9 bases between them. Germline V gene lookup returns CDR1 SEHNR and CDR2 FQNEAQ (reference sequence). There are 13 residues in the CDR3. CDR3 DNA sequence: TGTGCCAGCAGCTTAGCGAGGAAGGATGAAGCTTTCTTT. It yields the protein CASSLARKDEAFF.

This clonotype was seen more than once but under ten times. The V gene is TRBV4-3, the J gene TRBJ2-6; unclear D gene. This CDR3 has 12 residues. From germline, CDR1 is LGHNA and CDR2 YSLEER. Trimming shortened V by 3 bases and J by 12 bases, and 9 bases separated the two germline ends. The CDR3 coding sequence is TGCGCCAGCAGCCATGTCTTTGGCGTCCTGACTTTC. This codes for CASSHVFGVLTF.

The chain links TRBV7-3 to TRBJ1-1, with TRBD1 matching 8 bases. Trimming cost V 5 bases and J 8 bases; bases outside gene matches: 7. The V gene's germline CDR1 is SGHTA and CDR2 FQGTGA. The CDR3 extends over 13 amino acids. The CDR3 loop is CASSKDRDQEAFF. For the CDR3, the DNA is TGTGCCAGCAGCAAGGACAGGGACCAAGAAGCTTTCTTT. The variable domain in full, with the rest retrieved from reference TRBV7-3 and TRBJ1-1, is GAGVSQTPSNKVTEKGKYVELRCDPISGHTALYWYRQSLGQGPEFLIYFQGTGAADDSGLPNDRFFAVRPEGSVSTLKIQRTERGDSAVYLCASSKDRDQEAFFGQGTRLTVV.

The chain has TRBV20-1 and TRBJ2-7; 9 bases align to TRBD2. The DNA end is a closer match to TRBJ2-1, so the J assignment may be wrong. The length of the CDR3 is 15 residues. Germline-derived CDR1 and CDR2 are DFQATT and SNEGSKA (reference sequence). DNA of the CDR3: TGCAGTGCTAGAGGCCTAGCGGGACTACGGAATGAGCAGTTCTTC. This sequence encodes CSARGLAGLRNEQFF.

CDR3 sequence reads: CASSSNADPGSKTGEQYF. The CDR3 region has the DNA TGTGCCAGCAGTTCCAACGCCGATCCGGGCTCAAAGACGGGCGAGCAGTACTTC. This chain connects TRBV28 to TRBJ2-7; no reliable D call. CDR3 length: 18 amino acids. Germline V gene lookup returns CDR1 MDHEN and CDR2 SYDVKM. Trimming took off 4 bases at V and 6 bases at J, with 28 bases between the two ends. Full variable domain (rest looked up from reference TRBV28 and TRBJ2-7): DVKVTQSSRYLVKRTGEKVFLECVQDMDHENMFWYRQDPGLGLRLIYFSYDVKMKEKGDIPEGYSVSREKKERFSLILESASTNQTSMYLCASSSNADPGSKTGEQYFGPGTRLTVT.

The chain recombines TRBV7-9 with TRBJ2-1; D may be TRBD1 or TRBD2 (6 bases each). The V end was cut by 4 bases, the J end by 5 bases, with 18 bases between. The CDR3 extends over 16 amino acids. The germline V gene encodes CDR1 SEHNR and CDR2 FQNEAQ (reference sequence). The CDR3, as DNA: TGTGCCAGCAGCTCCCTGAGGGGGGAGTTGAACAATGAGCAGTTCTTC. Its translation is CASSSLRGELNNEQFF. Complete variable domain (other parts from reference TRBV7-9 and TRBJ2-1): DTGVSQNPRHKITKRGQNVTFRCDPISEHNRLYWYRQTLGQGPEFLTYFQNEAQLEKSRLLSDRFSAERPKGSFSTLEIQRTEQGDSAMYLCASSSLRGELNNEQFFGPGTRLTVL.

V gene TRBV10-3 combines with J gene TRBJ2-1; D remains unclear. The germline V gene has CDR1 ENHRY and CDR2 SYGVKD. V lost 0 bases and J lost 5, with 8 bases in between. This CDR3 has 14 residues. In DNA, the CDR3 is TGTGCCATCAGTGAGTCGGCGGTGAACAATGAGCAGTTCTTC. As protein: CAISESAVNNEQFF.